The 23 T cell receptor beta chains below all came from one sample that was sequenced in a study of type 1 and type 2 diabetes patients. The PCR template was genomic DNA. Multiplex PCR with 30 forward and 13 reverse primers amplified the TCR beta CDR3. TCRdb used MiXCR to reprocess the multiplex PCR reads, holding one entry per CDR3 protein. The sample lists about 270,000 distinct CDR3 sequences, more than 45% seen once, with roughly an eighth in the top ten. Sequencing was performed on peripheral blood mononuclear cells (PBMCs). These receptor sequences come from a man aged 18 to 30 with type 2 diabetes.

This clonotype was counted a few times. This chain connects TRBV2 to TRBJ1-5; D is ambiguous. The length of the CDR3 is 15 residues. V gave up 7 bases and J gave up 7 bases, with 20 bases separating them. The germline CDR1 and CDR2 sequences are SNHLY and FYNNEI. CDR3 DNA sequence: TGTGCCAGCAAGGTGAGGGTCGGGAGGCGCCAGCCCCAGCATTTT. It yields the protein CASKVRVGRRQPQHF.

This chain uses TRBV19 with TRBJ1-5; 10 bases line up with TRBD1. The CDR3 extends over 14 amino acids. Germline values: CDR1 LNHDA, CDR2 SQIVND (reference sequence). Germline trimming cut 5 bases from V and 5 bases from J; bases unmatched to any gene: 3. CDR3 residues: CASSPTGGDQPQHF. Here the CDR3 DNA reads TGTGCCAGTAGTCCGACAGGGGGCGATCAGCCCCAGCATTTT.

The CDR3 loop reads CASSLVGRGSYEQYF. Written as DNA, the CDR3 is TGTGCCAGCAGCTTAGTTGGCAGAGGCTCCTACGAGCAGTACTTC. This chain connects TRBV7-3 to TRBJ2-7; D not certain. V was pared by 2 bases and J by 0 bases, with 11 bases between. Per germline, CDR1 SGHTA and CDR2 FQGTGA. This CDR3 comprises 15 residues.

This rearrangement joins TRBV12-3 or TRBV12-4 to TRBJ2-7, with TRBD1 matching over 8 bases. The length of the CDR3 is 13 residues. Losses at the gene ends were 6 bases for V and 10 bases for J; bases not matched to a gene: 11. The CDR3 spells CASSTYRTGTQYF. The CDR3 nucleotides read TGTGCCAGCAGCACATATAGGACAGGGACACAGTACTTC.

The CDR3 coding sequence is TGTGCCAGCAGCTTGCGGCCACCCCAAGAGACCCAGTACTTC. As protein: CASSLRPPQETQYF. The V and J genes are TRBV7-2 and TRBJ2-5; no firm D call. Trimming cost V 3 bases and J 1 base, with 9 bases left between them. The CDR3 extends over 14 amino acids. Germline values: CDR1 SGHTA, CDR2 FQGNSA. Drawing the rest from reference TRBV7-2 and TRBJ2-5, the complete variable domain is GAGVSQSPSNKVTEKGKDVELRCDPISGHTALYWYRQSLGQGLEFLIYFQGNSAPDKSGLPSDRFSAERTGGSVSTLTIQRTQQEDSAVYLCASSLRPPQETQYFGPGTRLLVL.

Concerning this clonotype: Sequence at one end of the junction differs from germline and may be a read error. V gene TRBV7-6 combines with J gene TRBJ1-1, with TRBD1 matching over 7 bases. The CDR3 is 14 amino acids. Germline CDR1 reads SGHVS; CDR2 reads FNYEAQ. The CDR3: CASSWGTAINEASF. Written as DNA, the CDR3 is TGTGCCAGCAGTTGGGGGACAGCGATCAATGAAGCTTCCTTT.

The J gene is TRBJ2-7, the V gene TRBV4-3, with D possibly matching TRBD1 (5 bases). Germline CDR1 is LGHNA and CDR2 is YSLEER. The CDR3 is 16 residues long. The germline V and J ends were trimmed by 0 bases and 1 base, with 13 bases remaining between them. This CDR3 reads CASSQDWQGGSYEQYF. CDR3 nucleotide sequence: TGCGCCAGCAGCCAAGACTGGCAGGGTGGGTCCTACGAGCAGTACTTC.

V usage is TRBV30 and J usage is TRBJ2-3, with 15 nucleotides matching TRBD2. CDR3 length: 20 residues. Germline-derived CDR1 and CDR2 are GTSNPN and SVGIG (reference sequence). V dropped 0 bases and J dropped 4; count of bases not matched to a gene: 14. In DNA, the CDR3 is TGTGCCTGGAGTGTATCCAGGACTAGCGGGAGGGCCGGTCGGGCAGATACGCAGTATTTT. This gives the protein CAWSVSRTSGRAGRADTQYF.

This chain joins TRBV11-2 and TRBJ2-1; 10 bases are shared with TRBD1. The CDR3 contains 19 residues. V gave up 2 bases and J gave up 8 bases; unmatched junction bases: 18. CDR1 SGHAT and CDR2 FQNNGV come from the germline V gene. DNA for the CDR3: TGTGCCAGCAGCTTAAGTGTTTCCGTCTGGGACAGGGGAGGTTATGAGCAGTTCTTC. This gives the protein CASSLSVSVWDRGGYEQFF.

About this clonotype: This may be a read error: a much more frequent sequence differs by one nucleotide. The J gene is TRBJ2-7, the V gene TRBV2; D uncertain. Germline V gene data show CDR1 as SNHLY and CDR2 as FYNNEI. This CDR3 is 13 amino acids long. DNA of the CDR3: TGTGTCAGCAGTAACCTGTATCCCTACGAGCAGTACTTC. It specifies CVSSNLYPYEQYF.

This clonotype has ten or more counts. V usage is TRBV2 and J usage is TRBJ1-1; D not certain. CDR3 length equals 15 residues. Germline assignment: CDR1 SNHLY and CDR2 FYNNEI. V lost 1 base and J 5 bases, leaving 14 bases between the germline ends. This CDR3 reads CASSEELRVRTEAFF. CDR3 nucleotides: TGTGCCAGCAGTGAAGAATTACGGGTTCGGACTGAAGCTTTCTTT.

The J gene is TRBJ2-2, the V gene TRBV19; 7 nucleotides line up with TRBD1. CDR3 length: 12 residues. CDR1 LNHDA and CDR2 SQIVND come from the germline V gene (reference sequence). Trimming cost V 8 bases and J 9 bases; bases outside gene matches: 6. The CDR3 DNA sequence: TGTGCCAGTCGACAGGGTTTATGGGAGCTGTTTTTT. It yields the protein CASRQGLWELFF.

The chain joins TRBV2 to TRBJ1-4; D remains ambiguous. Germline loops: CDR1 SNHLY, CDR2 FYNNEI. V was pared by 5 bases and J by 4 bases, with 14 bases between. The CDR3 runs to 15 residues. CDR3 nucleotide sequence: TGTGCCAGCAGTTTAGGAAGGCAGCTTAATGAAAAACTGTTTTTT. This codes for CASSLGRQLNEKLFF.

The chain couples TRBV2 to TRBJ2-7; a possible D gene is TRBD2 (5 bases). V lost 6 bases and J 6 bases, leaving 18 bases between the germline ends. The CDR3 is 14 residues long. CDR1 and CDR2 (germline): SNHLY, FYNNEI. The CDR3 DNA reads TGTGCCAGCAGACCTACGCTACTCAGCGGCGAGCAGTACTTC. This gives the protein CASRPTLLSGEQYF. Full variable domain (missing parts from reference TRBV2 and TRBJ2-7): EPEVTQTPSHQVTQMGQEVILRCVPISNHLYFYWYRQILGQKVEFLVSFYNNEISEKSEIFDDQFSVERPDGSNFTLKIRSTKLEDSAMYFCASRPTLLSGEQYFGPGTRLTVT.

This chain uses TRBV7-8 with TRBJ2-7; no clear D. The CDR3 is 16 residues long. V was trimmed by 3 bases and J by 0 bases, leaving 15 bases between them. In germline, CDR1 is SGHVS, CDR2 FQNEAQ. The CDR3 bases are TGTGCCAGCAGCTTGAAAGCTTTCCGAAGCTCCTACGAGCAGTACTTC. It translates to CASSLKAFRSSYEQYF.

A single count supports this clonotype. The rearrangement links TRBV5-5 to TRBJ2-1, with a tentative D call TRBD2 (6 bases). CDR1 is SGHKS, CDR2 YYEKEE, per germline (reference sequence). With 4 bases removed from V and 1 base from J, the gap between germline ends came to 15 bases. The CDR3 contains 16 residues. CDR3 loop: CASSLVSGASYNEQFF. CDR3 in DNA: TGTGCCAGCAGCCTAGTCTCGGGAGCATCCTACAATGAGCAGTTCTTC.

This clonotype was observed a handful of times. The CDR3 loop is CATSRGGTGNQETQYF. In DNA form, the CDR3 reads TGTGCCACCAGCCGCGGAGGGACAGGGAATCAAGAGACCCAGTACTTC. This chain links TRBV15 with TRBJ2-5, with 9 bases lining up with TRBD1. Germline values: CDR1 LNHNV, CDR2 YYDKDF (reference sequence). The CDR3 has 16 residues. The V segment lost 5 bases and the J segment 2 bases; nucleotides outside the gene matches: 9.

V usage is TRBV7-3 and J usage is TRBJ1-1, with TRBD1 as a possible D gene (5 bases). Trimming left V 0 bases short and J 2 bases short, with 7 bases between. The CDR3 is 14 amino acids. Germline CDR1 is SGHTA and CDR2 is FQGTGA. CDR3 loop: CASSLTGHNTEAFF. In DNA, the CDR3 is TGTGCCAGCAGCTTAACCGGACACAACACTGAAGCTTTCTTT.

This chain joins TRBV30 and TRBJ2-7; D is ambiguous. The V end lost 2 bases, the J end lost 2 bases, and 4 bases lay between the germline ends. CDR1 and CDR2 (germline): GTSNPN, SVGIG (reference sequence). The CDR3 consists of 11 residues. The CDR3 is CAWSLTYEQYF. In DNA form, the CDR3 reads TGTGCCTGGAGTTTGACCTACGAGCAGTACTTC.

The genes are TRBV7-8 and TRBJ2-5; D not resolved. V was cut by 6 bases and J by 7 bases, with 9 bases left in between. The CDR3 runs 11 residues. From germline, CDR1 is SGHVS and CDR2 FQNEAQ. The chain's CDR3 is CASRLMGTQYF. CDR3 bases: TGTGCCAGCAGATTAATGGGGACCCAGTACTTC.

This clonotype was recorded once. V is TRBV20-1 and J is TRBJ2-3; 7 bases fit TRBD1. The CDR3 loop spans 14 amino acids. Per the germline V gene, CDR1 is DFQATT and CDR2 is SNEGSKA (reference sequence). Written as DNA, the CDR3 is TGCTCCAGGGGGTCCCTCGTCTCCACAGATACGCAGTATTTT. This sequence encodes CSRGSLVSTDTQYF.

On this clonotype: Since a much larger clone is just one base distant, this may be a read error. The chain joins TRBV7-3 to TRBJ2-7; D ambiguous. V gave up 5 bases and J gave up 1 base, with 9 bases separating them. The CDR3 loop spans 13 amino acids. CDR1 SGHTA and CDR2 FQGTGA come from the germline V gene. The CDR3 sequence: CASSRGGSYEQYF. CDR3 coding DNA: TGTGCCAGCAGCAGAGGTGGGTCCTACGAGCAGTACTTC.

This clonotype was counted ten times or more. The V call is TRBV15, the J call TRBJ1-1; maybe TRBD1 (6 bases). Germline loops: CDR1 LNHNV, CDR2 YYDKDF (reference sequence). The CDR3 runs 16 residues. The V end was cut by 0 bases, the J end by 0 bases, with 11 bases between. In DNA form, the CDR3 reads TGTGCCACCAGCAGAGACCGGGGGCTGGTGAACACTGAAGCTTTCTTT. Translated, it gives CATSRDRGLVNTEAFF.